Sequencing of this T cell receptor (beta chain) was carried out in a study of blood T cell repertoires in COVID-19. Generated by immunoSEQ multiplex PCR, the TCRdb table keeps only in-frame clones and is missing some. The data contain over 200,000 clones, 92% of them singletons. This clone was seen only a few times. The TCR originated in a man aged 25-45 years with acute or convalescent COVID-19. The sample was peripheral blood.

This CDR3 is CASSRRGSGNGELFF. Here the CDR3 DNA reads TGTGCCAGTAGTAGGAGGGGCTCCGGCAACGGGGAGCTGTTTTTT. The V gene is TRBV19, the J gene TRBJ2-2; possible D gene TRBD2, 6 bases. This CDR3 contains 15 residues. CDR1 LNHDA and CDR2 SQIVND come from the germline V gene (reference sequence). V dropped 4 bases and J dropped 7 bases, with 16 bases sitting between them.